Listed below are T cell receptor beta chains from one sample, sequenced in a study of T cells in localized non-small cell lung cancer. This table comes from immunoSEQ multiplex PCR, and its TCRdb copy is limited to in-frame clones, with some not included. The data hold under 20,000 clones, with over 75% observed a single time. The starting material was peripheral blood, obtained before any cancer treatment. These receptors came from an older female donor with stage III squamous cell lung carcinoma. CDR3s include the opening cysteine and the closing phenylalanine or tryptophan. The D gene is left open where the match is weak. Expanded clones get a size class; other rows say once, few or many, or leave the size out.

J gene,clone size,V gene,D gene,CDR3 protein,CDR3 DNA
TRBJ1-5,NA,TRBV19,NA,CASRAGSNQPQHF,TGTGCCAGTAGGGCAGGTAGCAATCAGCCCCAGCATTTT
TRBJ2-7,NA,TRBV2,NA,CASSRTVNYEQYF,TGTGCCAGCAGCCGGACCGTGAACTACGAGCAGTACTTC
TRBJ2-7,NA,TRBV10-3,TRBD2,CAISGSSGRAEQYF,TGTGCCATCAGTGGGTCGAGCGGGAGGGCCGAGCAGTACTTC
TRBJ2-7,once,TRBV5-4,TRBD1,CASSLGQGAYEQYF,TGTGCCAGCAGCTTAGGACAGGGGGCCTACGAGCAGTACTTC
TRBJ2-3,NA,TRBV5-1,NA,CASMEGDYTDTQYF,TGCGCCAGCATGGAAGGTGACTACACAGATACGCAGTATTTT
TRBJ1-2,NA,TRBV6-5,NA,CASRAGGNGYTF,TGTGCCAGCAGAGCCGGGGGGAACGGCTACACCTTC
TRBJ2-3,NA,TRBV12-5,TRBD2,CASGLLGGVTDTQYF,TGTGCTAGTGGTTTGCTCGGGGGGGTAACCGATACGCAGTATTTT
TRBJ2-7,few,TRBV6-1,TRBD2,CASSPREGGREQYF,TGTGCCAGCAGTCCCAGGGAGGGAGGTCGCGAGCAGTACTTC
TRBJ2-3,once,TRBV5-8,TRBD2,CASSLVFGAGVQTDTQYF,TGTGCCAGCAGCTTGGTTTTTGGGGCGGGAGTTCAGACAGATACGCAGTATTTT
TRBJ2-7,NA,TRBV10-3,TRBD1,CAIGTGQGYSYEQYF,TGTGCCATCGGCACTGGACAGGGATACTCCTACGAGCAGTACTTC
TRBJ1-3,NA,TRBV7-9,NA,CASSFPQGGSGNTIYF,TGTGCCAGCAGCTTCCCACAGGGTGGGTCGGGAAACACCATATATTTT
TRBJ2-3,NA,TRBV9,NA,CASSKSSNTDTQYF,TGTGCCAGCAGCAAGTCTAGTAACACAGATACGCAGTATTTT
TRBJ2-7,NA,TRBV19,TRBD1,CASSRTGSYEQYF,TGTGCCAGTAGTCGGACAGGGTCCTACGAGCAGTACTTC
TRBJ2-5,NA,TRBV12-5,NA,CASGKGGQETQYF,TGTGCTAGTGGCAAAGGGGGGCAAGAGACCCAGTACTTC
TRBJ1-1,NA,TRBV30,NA,CAWSLTGDGNTEAFF,TGTGCCTGGAGTTTAACCGGGGACGGTAACACTGAAGCTTTCTTT
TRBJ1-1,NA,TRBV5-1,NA,CASSLASANTEAFF,TGCGCCAGCAGCTTGGCCTCGGCGAACACTGAAGCTTTCTTT
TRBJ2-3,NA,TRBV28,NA,CASSPPSTDTQYF,TGTGCCAGCAGTCCACCTAGCACAGATACGCAGTATTTT
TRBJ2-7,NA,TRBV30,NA,CAWSSGTDSSYEQYF,TGTGCCTGGAGTTCGGGGACGGACAGCTCCTACGAGCAGTACTTC
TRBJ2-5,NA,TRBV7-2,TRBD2,CASSLDGGGAKTQYF,TGTGCCAGCAGCTTAGATGGCGGGGGGGCCAAGACCCAGTACTTC
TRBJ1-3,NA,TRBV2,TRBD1,CASRESGTGITGNTIYF,TGTGCCAGCAGGGAATCAGGGACAGGAATAACCGGAAACACCATATATTTT
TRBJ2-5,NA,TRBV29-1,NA,CSVEAGQETQYF,TGCAGCGTTGAGGCAGGCCAAGAGACCCAGTACTTC
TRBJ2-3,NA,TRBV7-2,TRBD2,CASSFRGRLAGSDTQYF,TGTGCCAGCAGCTTCCGGGGGAGGCTAGCGGGATCTGATACGCAGTATTTT
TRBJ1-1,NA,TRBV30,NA,CAWSLTVLNTEAFF,TGTGCCTGGAGTCTTACGGTCTTGAACACTGAAGCTTTCTTT
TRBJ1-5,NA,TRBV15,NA,CATSRSRGFGQPQHF,TGTGCCACCAGCAGATCCAGAGGTTTCGGTCAGCCCCAGCATTTT
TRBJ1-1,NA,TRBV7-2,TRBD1,CASSPRTGMNTEAFF,TGTGCCAGCAGCCCTCGGACAGGGATGAACACTGAAGCTTTCTTT
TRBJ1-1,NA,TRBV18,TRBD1,CASSPLLTGLNTEAFF,TGTGCCAGCTCACCACTTCTGACAGGGCTGAACACTGAAGCTTTCTTT
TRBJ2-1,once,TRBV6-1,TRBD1,CASRRTGSSYNEQFF,TGTGCCAGCAGGAGGACAGGGAGCTCCTACAATGAGCAGTTCTTC
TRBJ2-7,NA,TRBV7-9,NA,CATKPVRDIGRYEQYF,TGTGCCACCAAGCCTGTCCGGGACATCGGTCGTTACGAGCAGTACTTC
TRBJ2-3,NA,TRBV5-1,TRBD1,CASSLGDRSTDTQYF,TGCGCCAGCAGCTTGGGGGACAGGAGCACAGATACGCAGTATTTT
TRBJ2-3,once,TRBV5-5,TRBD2,CASSLAGAGGPDTQYF,TGTGCCAGCAGCTTGGCCGGCGCGGGGGGGCCAGATACGCAGTATTTT
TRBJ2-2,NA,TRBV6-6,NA,CASSLKRDTGELFF,TGTGCCAGCAGCCTCAAGCGGGACACCGGGGAGCTGTTTTTT
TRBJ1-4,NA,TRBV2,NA,CATASSATNEKLFF,TGTGCCACGGCCTCAAGTGCAACTAATGAAAAACTGTTTTTT
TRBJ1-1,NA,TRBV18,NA,CASSPLEGSPTEAFF,TGTGCCAGCTCACCCTTGGAGGGTAGCCCCACTGAAGCTTTCTTT
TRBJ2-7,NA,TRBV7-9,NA,CASSLSGYEQYF,TGTGCCAGCAGCTTATCGGGCTACGAGCAGTACTTC
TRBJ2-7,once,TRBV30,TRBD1,CAWRETGALNEQYF,TGTGCCTGGAGGGAGACAGGGGCCCTGAACGAGCAGTACTTC
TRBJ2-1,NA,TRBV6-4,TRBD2,CASSVLAGAYNEQFF,TGTGCCAGCAGTGTCCTAGCGGGGGCCTACAATGAGCAGTTCTTC
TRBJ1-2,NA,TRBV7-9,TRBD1,CASSPGQGFYGYTF,TGTGCCAGCAGCCCAGGACAGGGCTTCTATGGCTACACCTTC
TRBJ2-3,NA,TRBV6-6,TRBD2,CASRFTGGVSTDTQYF,TGTGCCAGCAGATTCACCGGGGGGGTTAGCACAGATACGCAGTATTTT
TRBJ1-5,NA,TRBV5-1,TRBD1,CASSSGGQGQPQHF,TGCGCCAGCAGCTCGGGTGGACAGGGTCAGCCCCAGCATTTT
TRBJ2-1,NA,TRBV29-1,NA,CSGRTRSTHSYNEQFF,TGCAGCGGGAGGACAAGGAGCACACACTCCTACAATGAGCAGTTCTTC
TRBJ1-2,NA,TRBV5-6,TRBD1,CASSHYRGRHGYTF,TGTGCCAGCAGTCATTACAGGGGGCGGCATGGCTACACCTTC
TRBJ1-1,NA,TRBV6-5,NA,CASSYSIIQNTEAFF,TGTGCCAGCAGTTACTCTATAATCCAGAACACTGAAGCTTTCTTT
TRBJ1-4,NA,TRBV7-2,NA,CASSRYGDNEKLFF,TGTGCCAGCAGCCGATATGGTGATAATGAAAAACTGTTTTTT
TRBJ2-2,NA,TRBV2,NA,CASTLRTAGTGELFF,TGTGCCAGCACCCTACGGACAGCCGGCACCGGGGAGCTGTTTTTT
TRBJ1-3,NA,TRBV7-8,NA,CASSGGISGNTIYF,TGTGCCAGCAGCGGGGGAATCTCTGGAAACACCATATATTTT
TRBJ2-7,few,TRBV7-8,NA,CASSLGVTYEQYF,TGTGCCAGCAGCTTGGGGGTAACCTACGAGCAGTACTTC
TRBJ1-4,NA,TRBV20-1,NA,CSASPYRGLFF,TGCAGTGCTAGTCCCTATCGGGGGCTGTTTTTT
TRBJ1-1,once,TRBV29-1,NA,CSVEKGLNTEAFF,TGCAGCGTTGAAAAGGGTCTGAACACTGAAGCTTTCTTT
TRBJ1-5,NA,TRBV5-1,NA,CASSSAGTNQPQHF,TGCGCCAGCAGCTCGGCGGGGACCAATCAGCCCCAGCATTTT
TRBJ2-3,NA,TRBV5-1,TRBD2,CASIPSGGAPDTQYF,TGCGCCAGCATACCATCGGGGGGGGCCCCAGATACGCAGTATTTT
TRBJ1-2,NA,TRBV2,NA,CASSVLGLDGYTF,TGTGCCAGCAGTGTCTTAGGGTTGGATGGCTACACCTTC
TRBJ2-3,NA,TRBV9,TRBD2,CASSPSGGKKKDTQYF,TGTGCCAGCAGCCCTAGCGGAGGGAAGAAGAAAGATACGCAGTATTTT
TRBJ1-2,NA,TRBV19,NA,CASSPLVLGSLNYGYTF,TGTGCCAGTAGTCCCCTTGTTCTCGGCAGCCTGAACTATGGCTACACCTTC
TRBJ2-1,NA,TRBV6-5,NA,CASSYSNMQFF,TGTGCCAGCAGTTACTCGAACATGCAGTTCTTC
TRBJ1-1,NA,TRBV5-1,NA,CASSLTANTEAFF,TGCGCCAGCAGCTTGACGGCAAACACTGAAGCTTTCTTT